These T cell receptor beta chains were read from a single sample in a study of read filtering for tumor transcriptome and immune sequencing. TCRdb re-analysed the reads in MiXCR, keeping a single row per CDR3 protein. The sample consists of approximately 58,000 distinct CDR3 sequences, approximately 13% of them appearing once. Sequencing was carried out using a population of CD138-negative cells sorted from bone marrow. The receptors stem from a donor aged 40 or over with multiple myeloma. Each CDR3 is given with its conserved first and last residue. D genes are given only for firm matches. Clone size is stated in some rows and not others, as once, few, many or a class when expanded.

CDR3: CASSFGGAQYF
DNA: TGTGCCAGCAGCTTTGGGGGGGCCCAGTACTTC
V: TRBV7-9
J: TRBJ2-5
size: many
D: TRBD2

CDR3: CASSPEGYEQYF
DNA: TGTGCCAGCTCACCGGAAGGATACGAGCAGTACTTC
V: TRBV18
J: TRBJ2-7
size: many
D: -

CDR3: CASSLVGVPSGANVLTF
DNA: TGTGCCAGCAGCTTGGTTGGAGTCCCCTCTGGGGCCAACGTCCTGACTTTC
V: TRBV5-6
J: TRBJ2-6
size: many
D: -

CDR3: CASSERPSYNQPQHF
DNA: TGTGCCAGCAGTGAAAGGCCGAGTTATAATCAGCCCCAGCATTTT
V: TRBV6-1
J: TRBJ1-5
size: many
D: -

CDR3: CASSQPTGGGYEQYF
DNA: TGTGCCAGCAGCCAACCGACGGGGGGAGGCTACGAGCAGTACTTC
V: TRBV7-8
J: TRBJ2-7
size: many
D: TRBD2

CDR3: CASSLAWGDTQYF
DNA: TGCGCCAGCAGCCTAGCATGGGGAGACACCCAGTACTTC
V: TRBV4-1
J: TRBJ2-5
size: -
D: -

CDR3: CASSQLGPYSNQPQHF
DNA: TGTGCCAGCAGCCAGCTTGGGCCTTATAGCAATCAGCCCCAGCATTTT
V: TRBV6-5
J: TRBJ1-5
size: many
D: -

CDR3: CASSQGPRVAGGQQETQYF
DNA: TGCGCCAGCAGCCAAGGGCCTCGGGTAGCGGGGGGCCAACAAGAGACCCAGTACTTC
V: TRBV4-1
J: TRBJ2-5
size: many
D: TRBD2

CDR3: CATSRARRDGAEAFF
DNA: TGTGCCACCAGCAGAGCCCGGAGGGACGGGGCTGAAGCTTTCTTT
V: TRBV15
J: TRBJ1-1
size: -
D: -

CDR3: CASIKAGGLETQYF
DNA: TGTGCCAGCATCAAAGCGGGGGGGCTGGAGACCCAGTACTTC
V: TRBV25-1
J: TRBJ2-5
size: many
D: TRBD2

CDR3: CASSQDNGNALLQYF
DNA: TGTGCCAGCAGCCAAGATAATGGCAATGCGTTACTACAGTACTTC
V: TRBV3-1
J: TRBJ2-7
size: many
D: -

CDR3: CASSRGRGETQYF
DNA: TGTGCTAGCAGCCGCGGGAGGGGAGAGACCCAGTACTTC
V: TRBV7-7
J: TRBJ2-5
size: many
D: TRBD2

CDR3: CASSLAQGGFEQFF
DNA: TGTGCCAGCAGCTTAGCACAGGGGGGATTTGAGCAGTTCTTC
V: TRBV7-9
J: TRBJ2-1
size: -
D: TRBD1

CDR3: CASSLEGIGSKNIQYF
DNA: TGTGCCAGCAGCTTAGAGGGGATTGGGTCCAAAAACATTCAGTACTTC
V: TRBV11-2
J: TRBJ2-4
size: few
D: -

CDR3: CASSEAPGGGDLAKNIQYF
DNA: TGTGCCAGCAGTGAAGCCCCGGGGGGCGGGGACCTAGCCAAAAACATTCAGTACTTC
V: TRBV6-1
J: TRBJ2-4
size: many
D: -

CDR3: CASSGGGDEKRFF
DNA: TGCGCCAGCAGCGGAGGGGGAGATGAAAAACGGTTTTTT
V: TRBV5-1
J: TRBJ1-4
size: -
D: -

CDR3: CASSFDREESLFF
DNA: TGTGCCAGCAGCTTCGACAGGGAAGAGTCGCTGTTTTTT
V: TRBV3-1
J: TRBJ2-2
size: -
D: TRBD1